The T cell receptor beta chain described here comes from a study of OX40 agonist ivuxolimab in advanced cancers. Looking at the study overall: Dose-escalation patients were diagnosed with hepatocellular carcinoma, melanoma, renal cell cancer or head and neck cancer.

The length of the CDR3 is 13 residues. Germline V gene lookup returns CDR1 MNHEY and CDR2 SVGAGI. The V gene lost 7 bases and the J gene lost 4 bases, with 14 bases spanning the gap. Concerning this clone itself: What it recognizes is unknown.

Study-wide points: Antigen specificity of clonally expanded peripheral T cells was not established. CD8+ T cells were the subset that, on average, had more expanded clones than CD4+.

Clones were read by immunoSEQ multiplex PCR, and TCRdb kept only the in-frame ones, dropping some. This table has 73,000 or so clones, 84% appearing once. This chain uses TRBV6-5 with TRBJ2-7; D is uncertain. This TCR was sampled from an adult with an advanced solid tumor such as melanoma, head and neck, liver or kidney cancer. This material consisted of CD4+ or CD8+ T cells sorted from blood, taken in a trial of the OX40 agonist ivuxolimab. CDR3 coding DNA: TGTGCCAGCACCTCGTCGAGCAATTACGAGCAGTACTTC. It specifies CASTSSSNYEQYF.